The sample holds many counts of the clone carrying this TCR beta chain. Its antigen is not identified. These data originate in a study of early T cells in non-severe SARS-CoV-2 infection. About the research overall: With bulk RNA from unsorted whole blood as input, sequencing yielded unpaired chains. Study results and caveats: Database matching using VDJdb favored anti-spike CD8 responses, with private and CD4 specificities left missing.

Tagging with unique molecular identifiers was applied to individual cDNA molecules. TCRdb redid the calling of the 5' RACE reads with MiXCR, one entry per CDR3 protein. This table has some 53,000 distinct CDR3 sequences, around 7.5% appearing once. Sequenced: whole blood. The TCR comes from an adult who was a healthcare worker with PCR-confirmed SARS-CoV-2 infection or an uninfected control (not recorded which).

The CDR3: CAWSVLGGTEAFF. In DNA, the CDR3 is TGTGCCTGGAGTGTACTAGGGGGCACTGAAGCTTTCTTT. This chain joins TRBV30 and TRBJ1-1; the D gene is possibly TRBD1 (6 bases). Trimming pared 0 bases from V and 4 bases from J, leaving 9 bases between. The CDR3 is made up of 13 amino acids. CDR1 and CDR2 from the germline V gene are GTSNPN and SVGIG (reference sequence).